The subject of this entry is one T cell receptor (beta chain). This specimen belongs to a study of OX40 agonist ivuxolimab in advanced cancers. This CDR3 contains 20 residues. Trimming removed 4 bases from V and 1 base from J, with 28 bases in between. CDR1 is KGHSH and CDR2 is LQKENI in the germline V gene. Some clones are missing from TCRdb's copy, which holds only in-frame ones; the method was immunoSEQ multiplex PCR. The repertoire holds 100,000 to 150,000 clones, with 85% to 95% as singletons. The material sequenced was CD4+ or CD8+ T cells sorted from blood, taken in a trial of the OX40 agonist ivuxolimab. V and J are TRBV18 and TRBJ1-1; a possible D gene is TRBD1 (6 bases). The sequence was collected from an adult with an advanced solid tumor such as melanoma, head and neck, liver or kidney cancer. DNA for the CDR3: TGTGCCAGCTCACTATTAAGCAGCCTAGGACAGCTTAAAGGGAACACTGAAGCTTTCTTT. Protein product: CASSLLSSLGQLKGNTEAFF. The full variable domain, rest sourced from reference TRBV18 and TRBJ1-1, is NAGVMQNPRHLVRRRGQEARLRCSPMKGHSHVYWYRQLPEEGLKFMVYLQKENIIDESGMPKERFSAEFPKEGPSILRIQQVVRGDSAAYFCASSLLSSLGQLKGNTEAFFGQGTRLTVV.